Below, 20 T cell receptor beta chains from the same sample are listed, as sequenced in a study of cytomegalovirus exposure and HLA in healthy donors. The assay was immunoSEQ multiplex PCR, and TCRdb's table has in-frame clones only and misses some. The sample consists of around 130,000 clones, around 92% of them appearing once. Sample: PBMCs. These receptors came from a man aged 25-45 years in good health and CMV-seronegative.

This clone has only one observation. CDR3 DNA sequence: TGTGCCAGCAGCCCGGCCCAGGCGAACACCGGGGAGCTGTTTTTT. Translation gives CASSPAQANTGELFF. The chain is built from TRBV7-6 and TRBJ2-2; D remains ambiguous. This CDR3 is built from 15 residues. The V and J ends lost 5 bases and 0 bases respectively, with 10 bases between them. Germline CDR1 reads SGHVS; CDR2 reads FNYEAQ.

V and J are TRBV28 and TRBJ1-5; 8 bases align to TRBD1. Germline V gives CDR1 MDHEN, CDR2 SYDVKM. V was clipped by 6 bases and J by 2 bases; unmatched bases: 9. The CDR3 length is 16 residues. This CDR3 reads CASSGGQGWRNQPQHF. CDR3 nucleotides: TGTGCCAGCAGCGGAGGACAGGGTTGGCGCAATCAGCCCCAGCATTTT.

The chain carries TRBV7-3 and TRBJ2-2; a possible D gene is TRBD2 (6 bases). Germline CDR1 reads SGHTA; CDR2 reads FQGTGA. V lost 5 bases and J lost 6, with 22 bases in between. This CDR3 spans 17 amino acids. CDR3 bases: TGTGCCAGCAGCCTACTCGGGACTTCTCTGCTGGCCGGGGAGCTGTTTTTT. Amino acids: CASSLLGTSLLAGELFF.

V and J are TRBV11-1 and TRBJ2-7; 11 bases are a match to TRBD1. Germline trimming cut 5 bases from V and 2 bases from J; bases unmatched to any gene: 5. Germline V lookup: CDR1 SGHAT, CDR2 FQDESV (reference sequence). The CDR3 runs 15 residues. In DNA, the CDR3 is TGTGCCAGCAGCCAGCGGGACAGGGGGGCCTACGAGCAGTACTTC. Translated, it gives CASSQRDRGAYEQYF.

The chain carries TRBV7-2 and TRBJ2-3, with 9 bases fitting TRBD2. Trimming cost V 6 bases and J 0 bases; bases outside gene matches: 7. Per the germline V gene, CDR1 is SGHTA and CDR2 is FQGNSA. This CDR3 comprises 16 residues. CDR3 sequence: CASRRTSGFSTDTQYF. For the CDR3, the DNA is TGTGCCAGCAGGCGTACTAGCGGGTTTAGCACAGATACGCAGTATTTT.

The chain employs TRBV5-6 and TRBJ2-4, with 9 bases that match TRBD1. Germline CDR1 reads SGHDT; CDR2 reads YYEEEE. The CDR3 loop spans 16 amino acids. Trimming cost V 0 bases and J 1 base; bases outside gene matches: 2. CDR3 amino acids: CASSLGQGDAKNIQYF. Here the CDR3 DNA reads TGTGCCAGCAGCTTGGGACAGGGGGACGCCAAAAACATTCAGTACTTC.

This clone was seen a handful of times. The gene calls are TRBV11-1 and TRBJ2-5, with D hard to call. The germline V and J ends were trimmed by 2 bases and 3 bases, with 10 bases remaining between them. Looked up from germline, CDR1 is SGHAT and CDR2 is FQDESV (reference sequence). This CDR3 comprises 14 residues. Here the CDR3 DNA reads TGTGCCAGCAGCTTACTTGGCAGAAAAGAGACCCAGTACTTC. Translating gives CASSLLGRKETQYF.

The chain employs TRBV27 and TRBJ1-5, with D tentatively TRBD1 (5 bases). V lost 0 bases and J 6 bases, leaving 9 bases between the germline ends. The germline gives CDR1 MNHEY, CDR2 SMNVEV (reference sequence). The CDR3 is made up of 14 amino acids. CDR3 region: CASSLSRASQPQHF. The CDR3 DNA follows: TGTGCCAGCAGTTTATCCAGGGCTAGTCAGCCCCAGCATTTT.

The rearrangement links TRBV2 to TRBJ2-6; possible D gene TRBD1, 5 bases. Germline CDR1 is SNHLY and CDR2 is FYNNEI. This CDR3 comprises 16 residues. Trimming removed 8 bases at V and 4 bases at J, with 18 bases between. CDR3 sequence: CASGKPGFTGANVLTF. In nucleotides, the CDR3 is TGTGCCAGCGGCAAGCCAGGGTTCACCGGGGCCAACGTCCTGACTTTC.

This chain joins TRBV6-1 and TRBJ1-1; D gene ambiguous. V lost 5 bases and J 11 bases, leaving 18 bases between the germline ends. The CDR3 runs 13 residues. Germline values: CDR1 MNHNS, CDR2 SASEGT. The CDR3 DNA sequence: TGTGCCAGCAGTCACCTTGTGACCGGAGATGCTTTCTTT. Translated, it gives CASSHLVTGDAFF.

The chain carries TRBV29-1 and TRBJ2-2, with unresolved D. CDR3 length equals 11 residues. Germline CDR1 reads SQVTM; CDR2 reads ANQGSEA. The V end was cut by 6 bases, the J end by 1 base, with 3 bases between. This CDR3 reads CSVQNTGELFF. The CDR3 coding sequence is TGCAGCGTACAGAACACCGGGGAGCTGTTTTTT.

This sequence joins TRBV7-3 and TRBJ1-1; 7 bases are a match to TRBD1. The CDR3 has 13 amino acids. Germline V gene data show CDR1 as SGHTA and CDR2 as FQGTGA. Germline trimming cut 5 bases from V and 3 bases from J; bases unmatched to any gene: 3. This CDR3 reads CASSPQGDTEAFF. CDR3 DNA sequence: TGTGCCAGCAGCCCCCAGGGGGACACTGAAGCTTTCTTT.

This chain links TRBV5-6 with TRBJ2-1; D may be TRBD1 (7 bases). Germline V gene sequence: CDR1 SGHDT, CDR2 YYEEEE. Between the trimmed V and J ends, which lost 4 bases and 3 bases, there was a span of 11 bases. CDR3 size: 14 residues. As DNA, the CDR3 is TGTGCCAGCAGCCAGGGGGGCCTCTACAATGAGCAGTTCTTC. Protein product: CASSQGGLYNEQFF.

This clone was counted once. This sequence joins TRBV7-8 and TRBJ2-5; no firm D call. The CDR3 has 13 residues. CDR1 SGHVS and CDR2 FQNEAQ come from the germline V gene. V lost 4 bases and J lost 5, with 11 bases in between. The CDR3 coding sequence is TGTGCCAGCAGCTCCCTTGCCGCGGAGACCCAGTACTTC. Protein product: CASSSLAAETQYF.

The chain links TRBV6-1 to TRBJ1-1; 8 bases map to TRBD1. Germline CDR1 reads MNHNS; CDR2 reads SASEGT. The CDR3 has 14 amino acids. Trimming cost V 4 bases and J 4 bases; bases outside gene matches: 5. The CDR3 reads CASSGTGPVTEAFF. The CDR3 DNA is TGTGCCAGCAGTGGGACAGGGCCGGTCACTGAAGCTTTCTTT.

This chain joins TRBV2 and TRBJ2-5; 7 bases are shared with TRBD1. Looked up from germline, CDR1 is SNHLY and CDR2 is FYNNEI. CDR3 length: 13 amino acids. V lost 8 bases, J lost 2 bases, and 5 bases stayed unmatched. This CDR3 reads CASLGQPQETQYF. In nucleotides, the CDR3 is TGTGCCAGCCTGGGACAGCCTCAAGAGACCCAGTACTTC.

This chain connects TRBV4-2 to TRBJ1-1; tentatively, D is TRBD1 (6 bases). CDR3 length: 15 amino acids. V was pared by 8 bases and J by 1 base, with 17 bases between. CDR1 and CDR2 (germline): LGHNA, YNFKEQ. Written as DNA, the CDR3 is TGTGCCAGCGACCTGGGGGGGGCTTGGAACACTGAAGCTTTCTTT. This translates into CASDLGGAWNTEAFF.

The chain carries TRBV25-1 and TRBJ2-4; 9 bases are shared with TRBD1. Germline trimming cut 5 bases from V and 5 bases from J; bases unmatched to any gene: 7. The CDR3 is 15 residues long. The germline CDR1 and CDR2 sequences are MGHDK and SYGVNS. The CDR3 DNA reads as TGTGCCAGCAGTAGGGACAGGGCTGGGGAAAACATTCAGTACTTC. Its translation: CASSRDRAGENIQYF. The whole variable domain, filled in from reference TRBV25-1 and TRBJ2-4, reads EADIYQTPRYLVIGTGKKITLECSQTMGHDKMYWYQQDPGMELHLIHYSYGVNSTEKGDLSSESTVSRIRTEHFPLTLESARPSHTSQYLCASSRDRAGENIQYFGAGTRLSVL.

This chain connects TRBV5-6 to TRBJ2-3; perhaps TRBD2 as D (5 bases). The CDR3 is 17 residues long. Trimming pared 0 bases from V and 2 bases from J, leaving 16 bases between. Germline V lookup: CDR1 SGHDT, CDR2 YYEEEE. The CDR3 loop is CASSLVSERQPTDTQYF. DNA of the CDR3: TGTGCCAGCAGCTTGGTTAGCGAGAGGCAACCCACAGATACGCAGTATTTT.

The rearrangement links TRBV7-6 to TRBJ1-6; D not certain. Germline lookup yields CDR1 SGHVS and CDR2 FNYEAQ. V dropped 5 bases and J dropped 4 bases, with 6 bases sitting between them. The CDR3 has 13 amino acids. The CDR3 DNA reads TGTGCCAGCAGCCCAGGATATAATTCACCCCTCCACTTT. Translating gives CASSPGYNSPLHF.